One sample yielded the 5 T cell receptor beta chains listed below, sequenced in a study of tumor-infiltrating lymphocytes in primary liver carcinoma. A primer matching the constant region was used to make TCR beta cDNA from approximately 0.45 ug of total RNA. Construction of TCR beta libraries relied on three successive nested multiplex PCR rounds employing slightly modified ARM-PCR. Running 10 cycles apiece, the first two PCR rounds relied on TRBV1-TRBV30 forward primers together with a C-beta reverse primer. Via MiXCR, TCRdb re-called the multiplex PCR reads, giving one row per CDR3 protein. The data show 320,000 or so distinct CDR3 sequences, 50% to 70% seen once. It was unsorted whole blood that yielded blood RNA, and germline DNA was also extracted. The sequenced material came from peripheral blood. The receptors derive from a man aged 35 to 55 with primary liver carcinoma and hepatitis B virus infection.

About this clonotype itself: An end of the junction does not agree with germline; a read error may underlie this. This chain uses TRBV11-1 with TRBJ2-5, with D unclear. This CDR3 spans 14 amino acids. Per the germline V gene, CDR1 is SGHAT and CDR2 is FQDESV (reference sequence). This CDR3 reads CASSPYSPGETLYF. In nucleotides, the CDR3 is TGTGCCAGTAGCCCCTATAGCCCAGGAGAGACCCTGTACTTC.

The chain carries TRBV24-1 and TRBJ2-5; D is ambiguous. The CDR3 is 12 amino acids. Deletions cut 4 bases from V and 2 bases from J, with 4 bases between. The V gene's germline CDR1 is KGHDR and CDR2 SFDVKD. The CDR3 protein is CATSENQETQYF. DNA of the CDR3: TGTGCCACCAGTGAGAATCAAGAGACCCAGTACTTC.

This clonotype was detected once. A much bigger clone sits one base away, suggesting this may be a read error. V usage is TRBV29-1 and J usage is TRBJ1-4; D is possibly TRBD1 (6 bases). V was shortened by 6 bases and J by 8 bases, with 22 bases between the two germline ends. Germline lookup yields CDR1 SQVTM and CDR2 ANQGSEA. This CDR3 contains 15 residues. This CDR3 reads CSVSPKTGLLEKLFF. CDR3 in DNA: TGCAGCGTCTCCCCTAAGACAGGACTTTTAGAAAAACTGTTTTTT.

As regards this clonotype: This may come from a read error, since a much larger clone is one base off. V usage is TRBV29-1 and J usage is TRBJ2-3; D might be TRBD2 (6 bases). Germline CDR1 and CDR2: SQVTM and ANQGSEA. The CDR3 length is 14 residues. As DNA, the CDR3 is TGCAGGGCGGGACCGCCGGAATGGGGAGATACGCAGTATTTT. This gives the protein CRAGPPEWGDTQYF.

On this clonotype: It may be a read error: a sequence one base away is much more abundant. V and J are TRBV12-3 or TRBV12-4 and TRBJ1-6; tentatively, D is TRBD1 (5 bases). The CDR3 is 14 residues long. The CDR3 is CASMRTRSNSHLHF. The CDR3 DNA sequence: TGTGCCAGCATGAGGACACGGTCTAATTCACACCTCCACTTT.